This T cell receptor beta chain is from a study of cytomegalovirus exposure and HLA in healthy donors. 60 Vbeta and 13 Jbeta primers were used in PCR. The table came from immunoSEQ multiplex PCR; TCRdb's copy has only in-frame clones and leaves some out. The sample includes about 160,000 clones, 71% seen only once; the top ten take 2.8%. Trimming pared 3 bases from V and 2 bases from J, leaving 3 bases between. Germline CDR1 SGHDT, CDR2 YYEEEE. This CDR3 is built from 11 residues. The chain has TRBV5-6 and TRBJ2-7; D uncertain. Source material: PBMCs. This receptor was identified in a woman under 40 in good health and CMV-seronegative. CDR3 in DNA: TGTGCCAGCAGCTCTACCTACGAGCAGTACTTC. Its translation: CASSSTYEQYF.